This T cell receptor (beta chain) appears in the sequencing data of a study of a mutant IDH1 vaccine in newly diagnosed glioma. Study-wide results and limits: Pseudoprogression appeared independent of alterations in top peripheral clonotypes.

This CDR3 has 14 amino acids. CDR1 and CDR2 (germline): SGHAT, FQNNGV. The sample's time point: week 35, safety follow-up. Each dose of the vaccine consisted of 300 ug of mutant IDH1 20-mer peptide, with topical imiquimod. Across weeks 1, 3, 5, 7, 11, 15, 19 and 23, patients received a vaccination each time, eight in all. Each tumor in the donors was a new WHO grade 3 or 4 astrocytoma, IDH1-mutant and ATRX-lost. Profiling relied on immunoSEQ multiplex PCR, and the TCRdb table lists in-frame clones only, not all of them. The sample holds over 55,000 clones, 80% to 90% seen once. Notes on this clone: Its antigen is unidentified. The junction differs from germline at one of its ends, possibly a read error.

The source material was PBMCs, sampled from a glioma patient whose treatment included an IDH1 peptide vaccine. The chain couples TRBV11-2 to TRBJ2-5; perhaps TRBD2 as D (6 bases). The receptor comes from a man aged 35-49 years with glioma. The CDR3 DNA reads as TGTGCCAGCAGCTTAGCCGGCGGGGTTACTCCCCCCCACTTC. This codes for CASSLAGGVTPPHF.